What follows are 27 T cell receptor beta chains derived from one specimen sequenced in a study of T cells after yellow fever vaccination. MiXCR was run by TCRdb on the 5' RACE reads, yielding one entry per CDR3 protein. This table holds 280,000 or so distinct CDR3 sequences, less than 9.5% found once. The specimen was CD4+ T cells sorted from PBMCs, collected 5 days after the yellow fever booster vaccination. These receptors originate from a man aged 18-30 years who received the YFV17D yellow fever vaccine.

This chain links TRBV20-1 with TRBJ2-1, with D perhaps given as TRBD1 or TRBD2 (5 bases each). CDR1 is DFQATT, CDR2 SNEGSKA, per germline (reference sequence). The CDR3 length is 11 residues. V was shortened by 6 bases and J by 12 bases, with 15 bases between the two germline ends. CDR3 nucleotides: TGCAGTGCATATCCCGGGACGGCGCAGTTCTTC. Translating gives CSAYPGTAQFF.

This chain links TRBV5-4 with TRBJ2-5; 9 bases fit TRBD1. Per the germline V gene, CDR1 is SGHNT and CDR2 is YYREEE (reference sequence). V was clipped by 4 bases and J by 3 bases; unmatched bases: 7. The CDR3 contains 15 residues. CDR3 residues: CASSGTGRPEETQYF. Written as DNA, the CDR3 is TGTGCCAGCAGCGGGACAGGGAGACCTGAAGAGACCCAGTACTTC.

The chain is built from TRBV28 and TRBJ1-1, with D tentatively TRBD1 (6 bases). The germline V and J ends were trimmed by 4 bases and 5 bases, with 14 bases remaining between them. The V gene's germline CDR1 is MDHEN and CDR2 SYDVKM. This CDR3 has 14 residues. The CDR3 nucleotides read TGTGCCAGCAGTTCCGGGACACCCGGGACTGAAGCTTTCTTT. Amino acids: CASSSGTPGTEAFF. The complete variable domain, with remaining parts taken from reference TRBV28 and TRBJ1-1, reads DVKVTQSSRYLVKRTGEKVFLECVQDMDHENMFWYRQDPGLGLRLIYFSYDVKMKEKGDIPEGYSVSREKKERFSLILESASTNQTSMYLCASSSGTPGTEAFFGQGTRLTVV.

The chain links TRBV19 to TRBJ2-3; D call uncertain. The germline CDR1 and CDR2 sequences are LNHDA and SQIVND (reference sequence). The V end lost 5 bases, the J end lost 2 bases, and 11 bases lay between the germline ends. The CDR3 extends over 14 amino acids. CDR3 sequence reads: CASSLRAHTDTQYF. The DNA for the CDR3 is TGTGCCAGTAGTCTCCGGGCGCACACAGATACGCAGTATTTT.

This chain uses TRBV4-2 with TRBJ2-5, with TRBD2 identical over 8 bases. This CDR3 has 15 residues. V gave up 4 bases and J gave up 2 bases; unmatched junction bases: 6. Germline CDR1 LGHNA, CDR2 YNFKEQ. In DNA, the CDR3 is TGTGCCAGCAGCCGAACTAGCGGATCTCAAGAGACCCAGTACTTC. Residues: CASSRTSGSQETQYF.

The J gene is TRBJ2-1, the V gene TRBV11-2; 9 nucleotides match TRBD2. V was pared by 5 bases and J by 4 bases, with 6 bases of the junction left unmatched. CDR3 size: 15 residues. Germline CDR1 and CDR2: SGHAT and FQNNGV. CDR3 sequence: CASSRIAGVYNEQFF. DNA of the CDR3: TGTGCCAGCAGCCGAATAGCGGGGGTTTACAATGAGCAGTTCTTC.

This clonotype was counted between two and nine times. V gene TRBV5-1 combines with J gene TRBJ1-1; TRBD1 is a possible D gene (6 bases). This CDR3 has 14 amino acids. The germline CDR1 and CDR2 sequences are SGHRS and YFSETQ. Trimming removed 2 bases at V and 1 base at J, with 9 bases between. CDR3 amino acids: CASSLWGQNTEAFF. The CDR3, as DNA: TGCGCCAGCAGCTTATGGGGACAGAACACTGAAGCTTTCTTT.

This clonotype was recorded at least ten times. The chain combines TRBV5-1 with TRBJ2-5; no clear D. The CDR3 length is 15 residues. Trimming cost V 0 bases and J 1 base, with 10 bases left between them. The germline CDR1 and CDR2 sequences are SGHRS and YFSETQ. As DNA, the CDR3 is TGCGCCAGCAGCTTGGCCGCGAATTCCCAAGAGACCCAGTACTTC. It is translated as CASSLAANSQETQYF.

In its sample, this clonotype was seen a few times. The gene calls are TRBV7-9 and TRBJ1-5; TRBD1 matches at 11 bases. The CDR3 contains 17 residues. Germline CDR1 reads SEHNR; CDR2 reads FQNEAQ (reference sequence). The V gene end was trimmed by 5 bases and the J gene end by 2 bases; junction bases not matched to a gene: 8. CDR3 coding DNA: TGTGCCAGCAGCAAGGACAGGGGGCGAGGAGGCAATCAGCCCCAGCATTTT. Translated: CASSKDRGRGGNQPQHF.

This clonotype was found a few times. The rearrangement links TRBV9 to TRBJ2-5; 8 nucleotides match TRBD2. Germline V gene data show CDR1 as SGDLS and CDR2 as YYNGEE. The CDR3 has 15 residues. With 3 bases clipped from V and 2 bases from J, the junction kept 6 bases outside the gene matches. CDR3: CASSAVAGTQETQYF. CDR3 DNA: TGTGCCAGCAGCGCTGTAGCGGGAACACAAGAGACCCAGTACTTC. The full variable domain, in which reference TRBV9 and TRBJ2-5 provide the parts outside the CDR3, is DSGVTQTPKHLITATGQRVTLRCSPRSGDLSVYWYQQSLDQGLQFLIQYYNGEERAKGNILERFSAQQFPDLHSELNLSSLELGDSALYFCASSAVAGTQETQYFGPGTRLLVL.

Many counts were recorded for this clonotype. The chain has TRBV7-2 and TRBJ1-2; TRBD1 is a possible D gene (5 bases). CDR1 and CDR2 from the germline V gene are SGHTA and FQGNSA. V shed 0 bases and J shed 8 bases, with 13 bases lying between them. The CDR3 loop spans 14 amino acids. As DNA, the CDR3 is TGTGCCAGCAGCTTAGCATCACGGGGCTGGGGCTACACCTTC. Its protein product is CASSLASRGWGYTF.

This clonotype has at least ten counts. The chain employs TRBV2 and TRBJ1-1; D gene unclear. V was cut by 0 bases and J by 5 bases, with 13 bases left in between. The CDR3 extends over 15 amino acids. Per germline, CDR1 SNHLY and CDR2 FYNNEI. CDR3 amino acids: CASSEALVQWTEAFF. The DNA for the CDR3 is TGTGCCAGCAGTGAAGCGCTTGTTCAGTGGACTGAAGCTTTCTTT.

In this sample, this clonotype turned up many times. CDR3 nucleotides: TGCAGCGTTGCGACCTACTACGAGCAGTACTTC. Translated, it gives CSVATYYEQYF. The chain is built from TRBV29-1 and TRBJ2-7; D ambiguous. Germline V gives CDR1 SQVTM, CDR2 ANQGSEA. Deletions cut 4 bases from V and 3 bases from J, with 7 bases between. The CDR3 contains 11 residues.

The V and J genes are TRBV5-6 and TRBJ1-1; D is unclear. The length of the CDR3 is 13 residues. Germline V gene lookup returns CDR1 SGHDT and CDR2 YYEEEE. With 6 bases removed from V and 1 base from J, the gap between germline ends came to 10 bases. This chain's CDR3 is CASTQMTNTEAFF. DNA of the CDR3: TGTGCCAGCACACAGATGACGAACACTGAAGCTTTCTTT.

In its sample, this clonotype was seen a few times. The V call is TRBV18, the J call TRBJ2-6; possible D gene TRBD2, 5 bases. This CDR3 spans 15 amino acids. The germline CDR1 and CDR2 sequences are KGHSH and LQKENI. V gave up 0 bases and J gave up 4 bases, with 7 bases separating them. The CDR3 loop is CASSPPRAGANVLTF. For the CDR3, the DNA is TGTGCCAGCTCACCACCGAGGGCAGGGGCCAACGTCCTGACTTTC. Using reference TRBV18 and TRBJ2-6 for the parts outside the CDR3, the full variable domain is NAGVMQNPRHLVRRRGQEARLRCSPMKGHSHVYWYRQLPEEGLKFMVYLQKENIIDESGMPKERFSAEFPKEGPSILRIQQVVRGDSAAYFCASSPPRAGANVLTFGAGSRLTVL.

This rearrangement joins TRBV4-2 to TRBJ2-1; D possibly corresponds to TRBD2 (5 bases). The CDR3 runs to 15 residues. The V gene's germline CDR1 is LGHNA and CDR2 YNFKEQ. With 0 bases removed from V and 3 bases from J, the gap between germline ends came to 9 bases. CDR3 sequence (DNA): TGTGCCAGCAGCCAAGATAACGGGGACTACAATGAGCAGTTCTTC. Encoded protein: CASSQDNGDYNEQFF.

This rearrangement joins TRBV28 to TRBJ2-2; 8 bases line up with TRBD1. Germline V CDR1 and CDR2: MDHEN, SYDVKM. This CDR3 contains 15 residues. Losses at the gene ends were 7 bases for V and 4 bases for J; bases not matched to a gene: 8. The CDR3 sequence: CASTHQGAGTGELFF. The CDR3 DNA reads as TGTGCCAGCACCCACCAGGGGGCAGGCACCGGGGAGCTGTTTTTT.

This chain joins TRBV2 and TRBJ2-3; TRBD2 might be the D (5 bases). V lost 6 bases to trimming and J lost 4 bases, with 14 bases between them. The CDR3 extends over 14 amino acids. CDR1 is SNHLY and CDR2 is FYNNEI in the germline V gene. Here the CDR3 reads CASRFTEGADTQYF. For the CDR3, the DNA is TGTGCCAGCAGATTCACTGAGGGCGCAGATACGCAGTATTTT.

The chain carries TRBV2 and TRBJ1-1; tentatively, D is TRBD1 (5 bases). V was pared by 7 bases and J by 1 base, with 13 bases between. This CDR3 is 14 amino acids long. The germline gives CDR1 SNHLY, CDR2 FYNNEI. The CDR3 sequence: CASTGQGGNTEAFF. DNA of the CDR3: TGTGCCAGCACTGGGCAGGGTGGGAACACTGAAGCTTTCTTT.

This chain joins TRBV5-1 and TRBJ2-2; D unresolved. Germline CDR1 reads SGHRS; CDR2 reads YFSETQ. The CDR3 covers 15 residues. Trimming shortened V by 0 bases and J by 5 bases, and 11 bases separated the two germline ends. For the CDR3, the DNA is TGCGCCAGCAGCTTGGACGCTAGAGAAACCGGGGAGCTGTTTTTT. It specifies CASSLDARETGELFF.

This clonotype was observed a few times. The chain combines TRBV5-4 with TRBJ2-2; TRBD2 matches at 10 bases. V lost 4 bases, J lost 2 bases, and 5 bases stayed unmatched. CDR3 length: 16 residues. Germline loops: CDR1 SGHNT, CDR2 YYREEE (reference sequence). CDR3 amino acids: CASSTRTSGNTGELFF. The CDR3 coding sequence is TGTGCCAGCAGCACACGGACTAGCGGCAACACCGGGGAGCTGTTTTTT.

J is TRBJ2-1 and V is TRBV10-3, with no clear D. Germline CDR1 and CDR2: ENHRY and SYGVKD. V lost 0 bases and J lost 6, with 3 bases in between. The CDR3 totals 12 residues. Here the CDR3 DNA reads TGTGCCATCAGTGAGTCTGGCAATGAGCAGTTCTTC. It translates to CAISESGNEQFF.

The V gene is TRBV7-2, the J gene TRBJ1-1; 10 bases line up with TRBD1. Germline CDR1 and CDR2: SGHTA and FQGNSA. This CDR3 has 15 amino acids. V was clipped by 4 bases and J by 4 bases; unmatched bases: 6. In DNA, the CDR3 is TGTGCCAGCAGCTCCTGGACAGGGGGAGTCACTGAAGCTTTCTTT. Protein product: CASSSWTGGVTEAFF.

This clonotype was seen a handful of times. CDR3 in DNA: TGTGCCAGCGGGTCCCTCCGCGGGGTGAGCACAGATACGCAGTATTTT. This translates into CASGSLRGVSTDTQYF. The chain carries TRBV7-3 and TRBJ2-3; TRBD2 might be the D (6 bases). There are 16 residues in the CDR3. The ends were cut back, 8 bases at V and 0 bases at J, with 18 bases in the middle. Germline CDR1 reads SGHTA; CDR2 reads FQGTGA.

The table lists this clonotype with many counts. V is TRBV5-1 and J is TRBJ2-7; D might be TRBD1 (8 bases). Germline loops: CDR1 SGHRS, CDR2 YFSETQ. This CDR3 has 16 residues. Trimming took off 0 bases at V and 7 bases at J, with 20 bases between the two ends. CDR3 protein: CASSLGTRTGRVEQYF. The CDR3 DNA follows: TGCGCCAGCAGCTTGGGTACTCGGACAGGGAGGGTGGAGCAGTACTTC.

V usage is TRBV4-1 and J usage is TRBJ1-1; D is ambiguous. Germline CDR1 is MGHRA and CDR2 is YSYEKL. The CDR3 runs to 15 residues. V was pared by 3 bases and J by 1 base, with 12 bases between. The CDR3 sequence: CASSQIRPANTEAFF. The CDR3 nucleotides read TGCGCCAGCAGCCAGATACGGCCTGCGAACACTGAAGCTTTCTTT.

The sample holds many counts of this clonotype. The chain employs TRBV4-1 and TRBJ2-7; TRBD1 agrees at 8 bases. The CDR3 length is 12 residues. Germline CDR1 is MGHRA and CDR2 is YSYEKL. With V trimmed by 4 bases and J by 7 bases, 3 bases remained unmatched. The CDR3 region is CASSRTGGEQYF. As DNA, the CDR3 is TGCGCCAGCAGCCGAACAGGGGGTGAGCAGTACTTC.